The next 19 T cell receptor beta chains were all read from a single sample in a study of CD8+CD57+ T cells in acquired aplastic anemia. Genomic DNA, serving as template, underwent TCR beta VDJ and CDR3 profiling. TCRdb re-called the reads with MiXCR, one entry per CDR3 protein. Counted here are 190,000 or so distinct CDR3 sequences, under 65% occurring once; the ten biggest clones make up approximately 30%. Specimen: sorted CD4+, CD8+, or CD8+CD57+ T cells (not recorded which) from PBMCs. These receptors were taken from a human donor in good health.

The DNA for the CDR3 is TGTGCCAGTAGTCAAGGCAGGTCACCGGGTGAAAAACTGTTTTTT. Its protein is CASSQGRSPGEKLFF. The gene calls are TRBV19 and TRBJ1-4; D call uncertain. Trimming pared 5 bases from V and 7 bases from J, leaving 17 bases between. This CDR3 comprises 15 residues. In germline, CDR1 is LNHDA, CDR2 SQIVND (reference sequence).

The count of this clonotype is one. The CDR3 spells CATQYRETQYF. The CDR3 DNA is TGTGCCACCCAGTATCGGGAGACCCAGTACTTC. J is TRBJ2-7 and V is TRBV2; no clear D. The J call is doubtful: the DNA matches TRBJ2-5 better. CDR3 length equals 11 residues. Looked up from germline, CDR1 is SNHLY and CDR2 is FYNNEI.

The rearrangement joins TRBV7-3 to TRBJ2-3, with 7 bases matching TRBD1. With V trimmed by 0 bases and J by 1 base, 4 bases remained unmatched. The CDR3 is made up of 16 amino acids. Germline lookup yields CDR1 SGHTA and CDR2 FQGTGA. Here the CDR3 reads CASSLTTGQGTDTQYF. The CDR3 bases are TGTGCCAGCAGCTTAACGACAGGACAGGGCACAGATACGCAGTATTTT. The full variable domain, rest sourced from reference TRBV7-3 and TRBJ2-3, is GAGVSQTPSNKVTEKGKYVELRCDPISGHTALYWYRQSLGQGPEFLIYFQGTGAADDSGLPNDRFFAVRPEGSVSTLKIQRTERGDSAVYLCASSLTTGQGTDTQYFGPGTRLTVL.

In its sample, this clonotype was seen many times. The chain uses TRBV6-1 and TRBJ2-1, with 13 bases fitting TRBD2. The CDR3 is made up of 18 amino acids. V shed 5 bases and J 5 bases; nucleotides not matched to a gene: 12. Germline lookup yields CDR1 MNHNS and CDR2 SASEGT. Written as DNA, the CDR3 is TGTGCCAGCAGTCTACTAGCGGGAGGGCTAGGAACAAACAATGAGCAGTTCTTC. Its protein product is CASSLLAGGLGTNNEQFF.

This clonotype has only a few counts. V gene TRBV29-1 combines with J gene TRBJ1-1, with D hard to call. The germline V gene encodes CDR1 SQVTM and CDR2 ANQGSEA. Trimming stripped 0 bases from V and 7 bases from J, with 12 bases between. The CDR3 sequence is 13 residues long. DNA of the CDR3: TGCAGCGTTGAAGATGCTGGGGTCAATGAAGCTTTCTTT. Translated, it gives CSVEDAGVNEAFF.

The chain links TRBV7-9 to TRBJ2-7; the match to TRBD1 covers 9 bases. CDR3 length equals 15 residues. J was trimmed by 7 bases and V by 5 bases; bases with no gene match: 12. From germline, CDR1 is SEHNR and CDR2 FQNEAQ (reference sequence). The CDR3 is CASSAPGQGTGEQYF. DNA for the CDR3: TGTGCCAGCAGCGCGCCGGGACAGGGTACGGGGGAGCAGTACTTC.

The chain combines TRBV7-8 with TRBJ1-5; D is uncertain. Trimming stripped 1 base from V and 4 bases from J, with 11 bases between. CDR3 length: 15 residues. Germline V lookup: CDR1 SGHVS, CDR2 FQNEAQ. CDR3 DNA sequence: TGTGCCAGCAGCTTAGGGGAAGGTGTTAATCAGCCCCAGCATTTT. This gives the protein CASSLGEGVNQPQHF.

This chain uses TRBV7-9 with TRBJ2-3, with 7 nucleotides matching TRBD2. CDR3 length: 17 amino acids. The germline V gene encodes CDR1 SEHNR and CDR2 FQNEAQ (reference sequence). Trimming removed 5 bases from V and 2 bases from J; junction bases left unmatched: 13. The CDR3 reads CASSPTSAGVDTDTQYF. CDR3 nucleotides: TGTGCCAGCAGCCCCACCAGCGCGGGAGTGGACACAGATACGCAGTATTTT.

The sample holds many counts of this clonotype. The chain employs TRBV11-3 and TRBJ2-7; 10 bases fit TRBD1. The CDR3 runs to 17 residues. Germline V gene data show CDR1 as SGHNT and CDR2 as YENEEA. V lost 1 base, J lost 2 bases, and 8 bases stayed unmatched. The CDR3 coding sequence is TGTGCCAGCAGCTTAGGCCCTCCCGGGACAGGGGCCTACGAGCAGTACTTC. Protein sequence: CASSLGPPGTGAYEQYF.

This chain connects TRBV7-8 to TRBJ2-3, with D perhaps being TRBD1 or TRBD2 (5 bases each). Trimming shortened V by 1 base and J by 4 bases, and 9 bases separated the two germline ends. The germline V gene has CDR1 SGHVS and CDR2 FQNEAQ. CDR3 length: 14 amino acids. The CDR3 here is CASSLEGDADTQYF. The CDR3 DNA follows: TGTGCCAGCAGCTTAGAAGGGGACGCAGATACGCAGTATTTT.

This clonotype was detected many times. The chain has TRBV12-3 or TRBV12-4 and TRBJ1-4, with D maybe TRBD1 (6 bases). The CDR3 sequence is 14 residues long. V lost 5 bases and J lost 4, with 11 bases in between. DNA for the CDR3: TGTGCCAGCAGTCAACAGGGTGTTAATGAAAAACTGTTTTTT. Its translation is CASSQQGVNEKLFF.

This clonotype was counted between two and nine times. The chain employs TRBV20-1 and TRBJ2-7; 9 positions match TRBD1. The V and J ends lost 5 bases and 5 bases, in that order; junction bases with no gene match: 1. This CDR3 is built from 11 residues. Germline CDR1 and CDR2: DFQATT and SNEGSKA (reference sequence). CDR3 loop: CSARTGDEQYF. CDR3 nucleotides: TGCAGTGCTCGGACAGGGGACGAGCAGTACTTC.

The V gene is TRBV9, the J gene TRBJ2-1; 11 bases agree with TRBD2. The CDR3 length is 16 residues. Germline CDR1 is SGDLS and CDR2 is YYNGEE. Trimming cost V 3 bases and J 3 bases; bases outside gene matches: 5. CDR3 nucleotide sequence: TGTGCCAGCAGCGCCCCCGGGACTAGCGGCTACAATGAGCAGTTCTTC. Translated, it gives CASSAPGTSGYNEQFF.

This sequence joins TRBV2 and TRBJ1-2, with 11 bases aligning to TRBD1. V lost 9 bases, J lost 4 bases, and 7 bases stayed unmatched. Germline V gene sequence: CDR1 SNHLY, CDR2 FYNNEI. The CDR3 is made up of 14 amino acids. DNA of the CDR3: TGTGCCAGTAGGGACAGGGGGTTGTTCTATGGCTACACCTTC. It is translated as CASRDRGLFYGYTF. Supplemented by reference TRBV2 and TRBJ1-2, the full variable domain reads EPEVTQTPSHQVTQMGQEVILRCVPISNHLYFYWYRQILGQKVEFLVSFYNNEISEKSEIFDDQFSVERPDGSNFTLKIRSTKLEDSAMYFCASRDRGLFYGYTFGSGTRLTVV.

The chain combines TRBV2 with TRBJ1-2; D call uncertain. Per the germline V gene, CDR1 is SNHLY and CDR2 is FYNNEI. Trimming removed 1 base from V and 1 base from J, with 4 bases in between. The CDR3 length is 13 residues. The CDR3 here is CASSEDNNYGYTF. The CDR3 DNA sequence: TGTGCCAGCAGTGAAGACAATAACTATGGCTACACCTTC. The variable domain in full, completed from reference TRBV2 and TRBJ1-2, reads EPEVTQTPSHQVTQMGQEVILRCVPISNHLYFYWYRQILGQKVEFLVSFYNNEISEKSEIFDDQFSVERPDGSNFTLKIRSTKLEDSAMYFCASSEDNNYGYTFGSGTRLTVV.

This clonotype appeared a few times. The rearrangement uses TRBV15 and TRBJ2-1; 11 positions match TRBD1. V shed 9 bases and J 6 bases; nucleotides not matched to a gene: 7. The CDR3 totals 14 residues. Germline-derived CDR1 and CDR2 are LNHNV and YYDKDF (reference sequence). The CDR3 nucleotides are TGTGCCACGTGCTCCGGGACAGGGGGCAATGAGCAGTTCTTC. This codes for CATCSGTGGNEQFF.

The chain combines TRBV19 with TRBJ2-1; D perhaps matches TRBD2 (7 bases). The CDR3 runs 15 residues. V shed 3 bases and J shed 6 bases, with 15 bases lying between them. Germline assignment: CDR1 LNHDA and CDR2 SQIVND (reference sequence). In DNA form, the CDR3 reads TGTGCCAGTAGTATCTCGGGGGGCGCTTTCAATGAGCAGTTCTTC. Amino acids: CASSISGGAFNEQFF.

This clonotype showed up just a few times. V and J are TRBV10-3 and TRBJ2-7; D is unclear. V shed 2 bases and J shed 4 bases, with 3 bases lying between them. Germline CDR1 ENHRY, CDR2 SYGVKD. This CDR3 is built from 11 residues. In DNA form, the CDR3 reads TGTGCCATCAGTGAGGGTTACGAGCAGTACTTC. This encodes CAISEGYEQYF.

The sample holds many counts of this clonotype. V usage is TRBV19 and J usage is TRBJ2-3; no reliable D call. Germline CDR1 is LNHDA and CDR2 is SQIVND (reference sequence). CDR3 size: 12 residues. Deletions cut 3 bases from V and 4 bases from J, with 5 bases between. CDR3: CASSMVADTQYF. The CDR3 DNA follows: TGTGCCAGTAGTATGGTAGCAGATACGCAGTATTTT.